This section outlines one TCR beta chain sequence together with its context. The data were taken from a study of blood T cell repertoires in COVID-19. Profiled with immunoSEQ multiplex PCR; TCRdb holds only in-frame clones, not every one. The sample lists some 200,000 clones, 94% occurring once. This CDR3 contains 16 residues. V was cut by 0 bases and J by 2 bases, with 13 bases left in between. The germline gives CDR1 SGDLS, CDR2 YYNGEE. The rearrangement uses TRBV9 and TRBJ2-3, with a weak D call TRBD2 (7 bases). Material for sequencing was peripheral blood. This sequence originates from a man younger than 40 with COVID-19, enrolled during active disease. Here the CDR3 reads CASSVARGGTTDTQYF. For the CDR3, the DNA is TGTGCCAGCAGCGTAGCCAGGGGAGGGACCACAGATACGCAGTATTTT.